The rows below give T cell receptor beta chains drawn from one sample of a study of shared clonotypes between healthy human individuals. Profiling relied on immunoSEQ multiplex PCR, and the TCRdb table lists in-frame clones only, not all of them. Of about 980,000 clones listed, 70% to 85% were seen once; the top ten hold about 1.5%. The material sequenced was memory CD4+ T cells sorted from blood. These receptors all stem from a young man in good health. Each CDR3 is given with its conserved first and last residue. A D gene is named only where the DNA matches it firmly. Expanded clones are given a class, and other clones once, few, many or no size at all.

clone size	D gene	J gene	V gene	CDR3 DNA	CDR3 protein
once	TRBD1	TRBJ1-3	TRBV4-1	TGCGCCAGCAGCCAAGGTTGGCAGGCAGGGGGCCCTGGAAACACCATATATTTT	CASSQGWQAGGPGNTIYF
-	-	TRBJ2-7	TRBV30	TGTGCCTGGAGTCCGCCAGGCCCTTCGTACGAGCAGTACTTC	CAWSPPGPSYEQYF
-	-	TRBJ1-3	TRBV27	TGTGCCAGCAGTCCGTTGGGGGCCTACTCTGGAAACACCATATATTTT	CASSPLGAYSGNTIYF
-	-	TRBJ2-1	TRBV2	TGTGCCAGCAGTTCGACTCACAGCTCCTACAATGAGCAGTTCTTC	CASSSTHSSYNEQFF
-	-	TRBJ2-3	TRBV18	TGTGCCAGCTCACCGTCAGGGGCAGGGACAGATACGCAGTATTTT	CASSPSGAGTDTQYF
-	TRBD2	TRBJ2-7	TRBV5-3	TGTGCCAGCAGCTTCGACGGGAGGAACGAGCAGTACTTC	CASSFDGRNEQYF
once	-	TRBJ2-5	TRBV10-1	TGCGCCAGCAGCGAGGGTGGGGAGACCCAGTACTTC	CASSEGGETQYF
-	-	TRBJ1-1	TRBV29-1	TGCAGCGCAACATGGGGCACTGAAGCTTTCTTT	CSATWGTEAFF
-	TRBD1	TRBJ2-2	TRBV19	TGTGCCACCAGGGACAGACCGAACACCGGGGAGCTGTTTTTT	CATRDRPNTGELFF
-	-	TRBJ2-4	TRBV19	TGTGCCAGTAGTATAGATATGGGGCGGAACATTCAGTACTTC	CASSIDMGRNIQYF
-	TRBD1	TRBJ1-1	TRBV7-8	TGTGCCAGCAGCTTAGAGGGCCGACAGGGGGCGGGTAACACTGAAGCTTTCTTT	CASSLEGRQGAGNTEAFF
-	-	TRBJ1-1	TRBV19	TGTGCCAGTAGTCCCACGAACATGAACACTGAAGCTTTCTTT	CASSPTNMNTEAFF
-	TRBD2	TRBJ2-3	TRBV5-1	TGCGCCAGCAGCCTGACTAGCGGAACTGATACGCAGTATTTT	CASSLTSGTDTQYF
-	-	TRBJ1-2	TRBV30	TGTGCCTGGAGTGTAACCAGGGCTGGCAATGGCTACACCTTC	CAWSVTRAGNGYTF
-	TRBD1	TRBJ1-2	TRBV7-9	TGTGCCAGCAGCGCCAACCCCGGGACAGGGGTAGGCTACACCTTC	CASSANPGTGVGYTF
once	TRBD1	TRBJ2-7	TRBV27	TGTGCCAGCACCGTTGGACAGGGCAACACCTACGAGCAGTACTTC	CASTVGQGNTYEQYF
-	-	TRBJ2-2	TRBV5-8	TGTGCCAGCAGCTTTGTGGGCGGGAACACCGGGGAGCTGTTTTTT	CASSFVGGNTGELFF
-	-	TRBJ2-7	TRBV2	TGTGCCAGCAGTATGGGAGCAACCTGGGAGCAGTACTTC	CASSMGATWEQYF
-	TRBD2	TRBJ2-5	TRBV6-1	TGTGCCATTGGACTAGTGCAAGAGACCCAGTACTTC	CAIGLVQETQYF
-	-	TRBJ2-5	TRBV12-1	TGTGCCAGCAGCCCCAAGACTAGCGGGAAAGAGACCCAGTACTTC	CASSPKTSGKETQYF
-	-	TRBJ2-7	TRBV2	TGTGCCAGCAGTGAAGTAACTAGCATCTCGGCGGGGGAGCAGTACTTC	CASSEVTSISAGEQYF
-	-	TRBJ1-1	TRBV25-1	TGTGCCAGCAGCAGGGGTCGAAACACTGAAGCTTTCTTT	CASSRGRNTEAFF
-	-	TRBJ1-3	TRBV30	TGTGCCTGGAGTTTCTCTCGAACCGGGACCGGTAACCAAAACACCATATATTTT	CAWSFSRTGTGNQNTIYF
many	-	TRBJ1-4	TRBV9	TGTGCCAGCAGCGGTCAAGCGTTCGCTAGTTCCAATCTTAAGAATGAAAAACTGTTTTTT	CASSGQAFASSNLKNEKLFF
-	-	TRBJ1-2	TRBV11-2	TGTGCCAGCAGCTTAGATCGGAGTTATGGCTACACCTTC	CASSLDRSYGYTF
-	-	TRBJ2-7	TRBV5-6	TGTGCCAGCAGCTTGGCCAGGCGCGAGCAGTACTTC	CASSLARREQYF
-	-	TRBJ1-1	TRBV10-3	TGTGCCATCAAGAGGGAAGCGAACACTGAAGCTTTCTTT	CAIKREANTEAFF
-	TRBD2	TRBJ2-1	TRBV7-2	TGTGCCAGCAGCTTCAGCGGGAGCGGACCCAATGAGCAGTTCTTC	CASSFSGSGPNEQFF
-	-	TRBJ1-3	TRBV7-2	TGTGCCAGCAGCTTAAGGCCGGGCTCTTCTGGAAACACCATATATTTT	CASSLRPGSSGNTIYF
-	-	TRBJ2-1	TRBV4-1	TGCGCCAGCAGCCAAGAGGGCGGGGTAACCTACAATGAGCAGTTCTTC	CASSQEGGVTYNEQFF
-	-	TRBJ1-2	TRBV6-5	TGTGCCAGCAGTTACTCGAGAAAGGGTTACGGCTACACCTTC	CASSYSRKGYGYTF
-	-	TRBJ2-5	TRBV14	TGTGCCAGCAGCGCAACAGGGAGTGGTTCAGAGACCCAGTACTTC	CASSATGSGSETQYF
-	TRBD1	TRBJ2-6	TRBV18	TGTGCCAGCTCACAAAGACAGGGGGCTCTCTCTGGGGCCAACGTCCTGACTTTC	CASSQRQGALSGANVLTF
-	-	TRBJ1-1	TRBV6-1	TGTGCCAGCATGACACCTAGGGCGGGGAACACTGAAGCTTTCTTT	CASMTPRAGNTEAFF
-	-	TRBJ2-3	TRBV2	TGTGCCAGCAGTGAACAGGCAGATACGCAGTATTTT	CASSEQADTQYF
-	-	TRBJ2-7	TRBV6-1	TGTGCCAGCCAGGTGGGGGGGGCGACCTACGAGCAGTACTTC	CASQVGGATYEQYF
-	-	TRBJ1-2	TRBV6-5	TGTGCCAGCAGTTACGTTGGGGGCGTTGACTATGGCTACACCTTC	CASSYVGGVDYGYTF
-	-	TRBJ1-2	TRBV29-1	TGCAGCGTTGAAAAGACTGCTGGCTACACCTTC	CSVEKTAGYTF
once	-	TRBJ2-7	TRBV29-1	TGCAGCGTTACGACATACTACGAGCAGTACTTC	CSVTTYYEQYF
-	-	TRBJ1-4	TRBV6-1	TGTGCCAGCAGTGAAAGTCTTGGGGCCGCTAATGAAAAACTGTTTTTT	CASSESLGAANEKLFF
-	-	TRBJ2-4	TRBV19	TGTGCCAGTAGTAGTCGACAGCTCCTAGCCAAAAACATTCAGTACTTC	CASSSRQLLAKNIQYF
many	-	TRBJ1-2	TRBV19	TGTGCCAGTAGTTCCGGCCACCTTAGAGACCTTGGCTACACCTTC	CASSSGHLRDLGYTF
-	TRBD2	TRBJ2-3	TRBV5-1	TGCGCCAGCGGACTAGCGGGGGGGACGACAGATACGCAGTATTTT	CASGLAGGTTDTQYF
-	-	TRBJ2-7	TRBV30	TGTGCCTGGAGGGGCCTCAACCACGAGCAGTACTTC	CAWRGLNHEQYF
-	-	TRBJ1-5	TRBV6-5	TGTGCCAGCAGTTATCCCCATCAGGATCAGCCCCAGCATTTT	CASSYPHQDQPQHF
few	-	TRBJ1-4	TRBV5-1	TGCGCCAGCAGCTTCGGGGGCACTAATGAAAAACTGTTTTTT	CASSFGGTNEKLFF
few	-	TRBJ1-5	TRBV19	TGTGCCAGTAGCTCCGGATACGGCAATCAGCCCCAGCATTTT	CASSSGYGNQPQHF
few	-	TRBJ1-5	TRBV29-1	TGCAGCGTGGGCGGGCCCGATCAGCCCCAGCATTTT	CSVGGPDQPQHF
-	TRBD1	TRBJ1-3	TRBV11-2	TGTGCCAGCAGCCCCGGGACAGGGCCTGGAAACACCATATATTTT	CASSPGTGPGNTIYF
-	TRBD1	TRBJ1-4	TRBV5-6	TGTGCCAGCAGCCGAGAGACAGGGTGGCGAGAAAAACTGTTTTTT	CASSRETGWREKLFF
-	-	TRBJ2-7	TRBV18	TGTGCCAGCTCACCCCCAGCTGCCTACGAGCAGTACTTC	CASSPPAAYEQYF
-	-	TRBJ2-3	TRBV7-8	TGTGCCAGCAGCTTAGGACTAAAAGGCACAGATACGCAGTATTTT	CASSLGLKGTDTQYF
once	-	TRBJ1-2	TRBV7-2	TGTGCCAGCAGCTCGGACAGCAGACTTTATGGCTACACCTTC	CASSSDSRLYGYTF
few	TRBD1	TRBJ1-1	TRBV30	TGTGCCTGGAGCCAGGGGGTCACTGAAGCTTTCTTT	CAWSQGVTEAFF